The rows below give T cell receptor beta chains drawn from one sample of a study of blood T cell repertoires in COVID-19. TCRdb's copy holds only in-frame clones and misses some; the assay was immunoSEQ multiplex PCR. The sample has 280,000 or so clones, 85% seen once. The source material was peripheral blood. The origin of the receptors is a human donor in a cohort sampled during active COVID-19. Both conserved end residues are part of each CDR3. D genes are given only for firm matches.

TRBJ2-5,TRBV6-6,TRBD1,TGTGCCAGCAGTTACAACAGGGGGCGACAAGAGACCCAGTACTTC,CASSYNRGRQETQYF
TRBJ2-7,TRBV20-1,-,TGCAGTGCTAGACAGGGCTACGAGCAGTACTTC,CSARQGYEQYF
TRBJ2-7,TRBV3-1/TRBV3-2,TRBD2,TGTGCCAGCAGCCGGGGGGGTACAGGCAGGGAGCAGTACTTC,CASSRGGTGREQYF
TRBJ1-2,TRBV7-2,-,TGTGCCAGCACCAAAGGGGCAGAAACCGGCTACACCTTC,CASTKGAETGYTF
TRBJ2-3,TRBV5-1,-,TGCGCCAGCAGCTTGTCCCCGTGGGCGGATACGCAGTATTTT,CASSLSPWADTQYF
TRBJ2-1,TRBV5-4,TRBD2,TGTGCCAGCAGCTTGGGAGCGGGACGGAATCATGAGCAGTTCTTC,CASSLGAGRNHEQFF
TRBJ1-3,TRBV11-3,-,TGTGCCAGCAGATTCGAGGCGGCCCCCTCTGGAAACACCATATATTTT,CASRFEAAPSGNTIYF
TRBJ1-6,TRBV19,-,TGTGCCAGTCGCTTAGGAGAAAATGTTTATTCACCCCTCCACTTT,CASRLGENVYSPLHF
TRBJ2-7,TRBV2,TRBD2,TGTGCCAGCGGTAGCGGGAGGGTGGCGGGCGAGCAGTACTTC,CASGSGRVAGEQYF
TRBJ2-7,TRBV4-2,TRBD2,TGTGCCAGCAGCCTTCGACTAGCAGGTAGCGGCGAGCAGTACTTC,CASSLRLAGSGEQYF